The 22 T cell receptor beta chains below come from one sample, sequenced in a study of post-analysis software for immune sequencing data. Study-level points and caveats: TRBV segments more frequent in patients than in controls numbered five and included TRBV5-6, TRBV5-1 and TRBV20-1.

Unique molecular identifiers were carried by the TCR beta cDNA libraries. TCRdb analysed the PCR reads with MiXCR anew, one entry per CDR3 protein. The sample shows 820,000 or so distinct CDR3 sequences, around 53% of them seen only once. For these TCRs, the target antigens are not known. Sequencing used blood. The receptors were gathered from a girl aged 5 to 17 with multiple sclerosis.

The chain is built from TRBV4-2 and TRBJ1-5; tentative D call: TRBD1 (5 bases). The CDR3 totals 15 residues. The germline CDR1 and CDR2 sequences are LGHNA and YNFKEQ. Trimming took off 1 base at V and 3 bases at J, with 10 bases between the two ends. CDR3 protein: CASSQVGGDNQPQHF. The DNA of the CDR3 is TGTGCCAGCAGCCAAGTTGGAGGGGACAATCAGCCCCAGCATTTT.

This chain connects TRBV29-1 to TRBJ2-1; D is possibly TRBD1 (5 bases). Trimming took 4 bases from V and 6 from J, leaving 16 bases between them. This CDR3 is 14 amino acids long. The V gene's germline CDR1 is SQVTM and CDR2 ANQGSEA. The CDR3 nucleotides read TGCAGCGTTGCCGTCCAGGGTTCTTTCAATGAGCAGTTCTTC. Amino acid sequence: CSVAVQGSFNEQFF.

The V gene is TRBV5-1, the J gene TRBJ2-7; D assignment may be TRBD1 or TRBD2 (5 bases each). CDR3 size: 14 residues. Germline loops: CDR1 SGHRS, CDR2 YFSETQ. The V gene lost 0 bases and the J gene lost 5 bases, with 12 bases spanning the gap. CDR3 coding DNA: TGCGCCAGCAGCTTGGGGGACGCGCGGGACGAGCAGTACTTC. Its protein product is CASSLGDARDEQYF.

This clonotype was picked up a small number of times. The rearrangement uses TRBV6-5 and TRBJ2-5, with TRBD2 matching over 7 bases. The V segment lost 2 bases and the J segment 4 bases; nucleotides outside the gene matches: 10. Germline values: CDR1 MNHEY, CDR2 SVGAGI. The CDR3 covers 16 residues. In nucleotides, the CDR3 is TGTGCCAGCAGTTACCTCTCTGCGGCTAGCGGAGAGACCCAGTACTTC. Translating it yields CASSYLSAASGETQYF.

The gene calls are TRBV7-8 and TRBJ1-2; 7 bases match TRBD1. The J segment lost 6 bases and the V segment lost 4 bases, leaving 8 bases of the junction unmatched. The CDR3 is made up of 14 amino acids. Germline V lookup: CDR1 SGHVS, CDR2 FQNEAQ. The CDR3 bases are TGTGCCAGCAGCTCGAGTCAGGGGGGGCATGGCTACACCTTC. It specifies CASSSSQGGHGYTF.

This clonotype came up a few times. The chain joins TRBV5-1 to TRBJ2-2, with D perhaps TRBD1 (6 bases). The germline V gene encodes CDR1 SGHRS and CDR2 YFSETQ. CDR3 size: 15 residues. V was clipped by 4 bases and J by 3 bases, with 13 bases between them. The CDR3 here is CASSMGARDTGELFF. The CDR3 DNA reads TGCGCCAGCAGCATGGGGGCGCGAGACACCGGGGAGCTGTTTTTT. Together with reference TRBV5-1 and TRBJ2-2, the CDR3 gives the full variable domain: KAGVTQTPRYLIKTRGQQVTLSCSPISGHRSVSWYQQTPGQGLQFLFEYFSETQRNKGNFPGRFSGRQFSNSRSEMNVSTLELGDSALYLCASSMGARDTGELFFGEGSRLTVL.

The rearrangement links TRBV20-1 to TRBJ1-1, with D uncertain. Per the germline V gene, CDR1 is DFQATT and CDR2 is SNEGSKA (reference sequence). The V end lost 5 bases, the J end lost 8 bases, and 9 bases lay between the germline ends. This CDR3 has 10 residues. CDR3 DNA: TGCAGTGCTCACGGGAGAGAAGCTTTCTTT. It is translated as CSAHGREAFF.

CDR3 sequence: CASSTGPLRGNEQFF. CDR3 coding DNA: TGTGCCAGCAGTACCGGGCCTCTTCGCGGCAATGAGCAGTTCTTC. The chain employs TRBV7-3 and TRBJ2-1; D ambiguous. The CDR3 loop spans 15 amino acids. Germline V CDR1 and CDR2: SGHTA, FQGTGA. V lost 6 bases and J 6 bases, leaving 18 bases between the germline ends.

V usage is TRBV20-1 and J usage is TRBJ2-1, with 10 bases matching TRBD2. From germline, CDR1 is DFQATT and CDR2 SNEGSKA (reference sequence). V trimming: 0 bases; J trimming: 7 bases; junction bases outside the gene matches: 9. The CDR3 contains 16 residues. The CDR3 here is CSARDRLAGAGNEQFF. The CDR3 DNA reads as TGCAGTGCTAGAGACCGGCTAGCGGGGGCCGGGAATGAGCAGTTCTTC.

The chain couples TRBV20-1 to TRBJ2-7; 7 positions agree with TRBD2. Germline lookup yields CDR1 DFQATT and CDR2 SNEGSKA (reference sequence). The CDR3 sequence is 16 residues long. The V and J ends lost 1 base and 4 bases, in that order; junction bases with no gene match: 13. The CDR3 sequence is CSARASGDPLKYEQYF. In DNA form, the CDR3 reads TGCAGTGCTAGAGCTAGCGGCGACCCATTAAAATACGAGCAGTACTTC.

This chain links TRBV6-5 with TRBJ2-7; D remains unclear. This CDR3 region has 15 residues. In germline, CDR1 is MNHEY, CDR2 SVGAGI. Trimming left V 0 bases short and J 2 bases short, with 11 bases between. DNA for the CDR3: TGTGCCAGCAGTTACTCGAGGATGCTACCCTACGAGCAGTACTTC. Protein: CASSYSRMLPYEQYF.

J is TRBJ2-2 and V is TRBV6-2 or TRBV6-3; 9 bases align to TRBD1. CDR3 length: 15 residues. CDR1 and CDR2 from the germline V gene are MNHEY and SVGEGT. J was trimmed by 4 bases and V by 6 bases; bases with no gene match: 6. CDR3 bases: TGTGCCAGCAGGGACAGGGGTGGCGGCACCGGGGAGCTGTTTTTT. It specifies CASRDRGGGTGELFF.

This CDR3 reads CASSGLAGERHEQYF. In DNA form, the CDR3 reads TGTGCCAGCAGTGGACTAGCGGGGGAACGACACGAGCAGTACTTC. The chain joins TRBV12-3 or TRBV12-4 to TRBJ2-7; 13 bases align to TRBD2. Trimming removed 5 bases from V and 5 bases from J; junction bases left unmatched: 6. This CDR3 spans 15 amino acids.

There are a few counts of this clonotype. This chain connects TRBV29-1 to TRBJ1-2; 7 bases map to TRBD1. Looked up from germline, CDR1 is SQVTM and CDR2 is ANQGSEA. J gave up 9 bases and V 4 bases, and 8 bases lay outside the gene matches. The CDR3 is made up of 12 amino acids. The CDR3 DNA is TGCAGCGTTGTACACAGGGGTGCTCGCTACACCTTC. Amino acids: CSVVHRGARYTF. The variable domain in full, with the rest retrieved from reference TRBV29-1 and TRBJ1-2, is SAVISQKPSRDICQRGTSLTIQCQVDSQVTMMFWYRQQPGQSLTLIATANQGSEATYESGFVIDKFPISRPNLTFSTLTVSNMSPEDSSIYLCSVVHRGARYTFGSGTRLTVV.

This rearrangement joins TRBV25-1 to TRBJ2-1, with D perhaps TRBD1 (6 bases). The J call is doubtful: the DNA matches TRBJ2-7 better. Germline V gene sequence: CDR1 MGHDK, CDR2 SYGVNS. This CDR3 is 14 amino acids long. The CDR3 is CASSEPGWDNEQYF. For the CDR3, the DNA is TGTGCCAGCAGTGAGCCCGGGTGGGACAATGAGCAGTACTTC.

This rearrangement joins TRBV10-3 to TRBJ2-4; TRBD2 aligns across 7 bases. V shed 4 bases, J shed 13 bases, and the junction held 13 bases outside the gene matches. There are 14 residues in the CDR3. Germline V CDR1 and CDR2: ENHRY, SYGVKD. CDR3 sequence reads: CAISGSGGSREQYF. CDR3 bases: TGTGCCATCAGTGGTTCGGGCGGGAGTAGGGAGCAGTACTTC.

This sequence joins TRBV20-1 and TRBJ2-5; 9 positions match TRBD2. The junction had 7 bases not matched to a gene; V was cut back by 3 bases and J by 5 bases. This CDR3 spans 14 amino acids. Per the germline V gene, CDR1 is DFQATT and CDR2 is SNEGSKA (reference sequence). This CDR3 reads CSARPSGRKETQYF. In DNA form, the CDR3 reads TGCAGTGCTAGGCCCAGCGGGAGGAAGGAGACCCAGTACTTC.

The chain employs TRBV20-1 and TRBJ1-5; D is unresolved. Germline CDR1 and CDR2: DFQATT and SNEGSKA (reference sequence). This CDR3 comprises 15 residues. Between the trimmed V and J ends, which lost 0 bases and 6 bases, there was a span of 15 bases. CDR3 sequence (DNA): TGCAGTGCTAGAGATCGGGAAGTTTCTCCTCAGCCCCAGCATTTT. Amino acid sequence: CSARDREVSPQPQHF.

This chain links TRBV7-9 with TRBJ2-1; perhaps TRBD1 as D (6 bases). The CDR3 extends over 13 amino acids. V lost 1 base and J 14 bases, leaving 15 bases between the germline ends. Germline V CDR1 and CDR2: SEHNR, FQNEAQ (reference sequence). The CDR3 nucleotides are TGTGCCAGCAGCTTAGAGCGGACAGAGACGGAGTTCTTC. Translating gives CASSLERTETEFF.

CDR3 protein: CATDLLKGGPTDTQYF. The CDR3, as DNA: TGTGCCACCGACCTACTTAAGGGGGGGCCCACAGATACGCAGTATTTT. The chain couples TRBV7-2 to TRBJ2-3; possibly TRBD2 for D (7 bases). CDR1 and CDR2 (germline): SGHTA, FQGNSA. The CDR3 sequence is 16 residues long. Deletions cut 10 bases from V and 2 bases from J, with 22 bases between.

About this clonotype: One end of the junction is discordant with germline, which a read error may explain. The gene calls are TRBV15 and TRBJ2-1, with TRBD1 matching 8 bases. The CDR3 loop spans 16 amino acids. Germline CDR1 and CDR2: LNHNV and YYDKDF (reference sequence). DNA for the CDR3: TGTGCCACCAGCAGAGATCCCGGACAGGGCCACAATGGGCAGTTCTTC. This gives the protein CATSRDPGQGHNGQFF. Looking up the rest from reference TRBV15 and TRBJ2-1 gives the full variable domain: DAMVIQNPRYQVTQFGKPVTLSCSQTLNHNVMYWYQQKSSQAPKLLFHYYDKDFNNEADTPDNFQSRRPNTSFCFLDIRSPGLGDTAMYLCATSRDPGQGHNGQFFGPGTRLTVL.

This clonotype has a handful of counts. The gene calls are TRBV7-9 and TRBJ1-1; no clear D gene. Germline assignment: CDR1 SEHNR and CDR2 FQNEAQ (reference sequence). CDR3 length: 12 amino acids. Trimming took 9 bases from V and 6 from J, leaving 14 bases between them. CDR3 sequence reads: CASKSEGPEAFF. The CDR3 DNA reads as TGTGCCAGTAAATCGGAGGGCCCTGAAGCTTTCTTT.